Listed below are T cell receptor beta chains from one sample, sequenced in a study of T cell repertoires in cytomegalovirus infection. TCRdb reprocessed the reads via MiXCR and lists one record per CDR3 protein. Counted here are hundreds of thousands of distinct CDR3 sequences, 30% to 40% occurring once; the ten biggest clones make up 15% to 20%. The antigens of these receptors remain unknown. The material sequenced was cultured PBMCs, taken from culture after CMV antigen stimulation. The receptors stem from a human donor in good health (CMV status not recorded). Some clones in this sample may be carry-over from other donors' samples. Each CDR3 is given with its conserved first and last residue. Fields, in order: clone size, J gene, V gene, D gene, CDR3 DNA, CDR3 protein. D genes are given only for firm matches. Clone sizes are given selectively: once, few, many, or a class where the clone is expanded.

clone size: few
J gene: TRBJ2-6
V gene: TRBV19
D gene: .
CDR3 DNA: TGTGCCAGTAGTACCCAGGGGAATGGGGCCAACGTCCTGACTTTC
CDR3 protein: CASSTQGNGANVLTF

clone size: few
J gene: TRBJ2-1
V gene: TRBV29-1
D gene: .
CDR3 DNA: TGCAGCGTCGCAAACAATGAGCAGTTCTTC
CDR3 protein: CSVANNEQFF

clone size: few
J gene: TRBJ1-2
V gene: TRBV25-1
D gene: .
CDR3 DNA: TGTGCCAGCAGTGAATTATGGAGGGAGGACATTTTTGGCTACACCTTC
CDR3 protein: CASSELWREDIFGYTF

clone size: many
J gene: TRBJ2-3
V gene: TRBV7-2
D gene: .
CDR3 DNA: TGTGCCAGCAGCTTAGCGGGGGGTCGGGATACGCAGTATTTT
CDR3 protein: CASSLAGGRDTQYF

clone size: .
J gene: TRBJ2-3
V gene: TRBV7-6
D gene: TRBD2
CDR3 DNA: TGTGCCAGCAGCCGACTAACTAGCGGACCGAACACAGATACGCAGTATTTT
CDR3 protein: CASSRLTSGPNTDTQYF

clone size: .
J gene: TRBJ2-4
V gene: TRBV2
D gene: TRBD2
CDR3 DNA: TGTGCCAGCAGTGAAGCGCTTATAGCGGGAGGTGCCAAAAACATTCAGTACTTC
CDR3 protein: CASSEALIAGGAKNIQYF

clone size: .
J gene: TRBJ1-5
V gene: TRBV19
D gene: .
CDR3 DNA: TGTGCCAGTAGTATAGAATCGGGACATCAGCCCCAGCATTTT
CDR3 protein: CASSIESGHQPQHF

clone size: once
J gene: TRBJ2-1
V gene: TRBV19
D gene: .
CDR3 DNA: TGTGCCAGTAGTATAGATGGTTGGACTGGCAATGAGCAGTTCTTC
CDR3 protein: CASSIDGWTGNEQFF

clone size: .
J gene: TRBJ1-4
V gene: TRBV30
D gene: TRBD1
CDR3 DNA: TGTGCCTCCCAAGGAAACAGGGGGAAACTGTTTTTT
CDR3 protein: CASQGNRGKLFF

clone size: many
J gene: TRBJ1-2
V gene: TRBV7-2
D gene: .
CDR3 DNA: TGTGCCAGCAGCTTGGGCGGCTCGAAAGGCTACACCTTC
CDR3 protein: CASSLGGSKGYTF

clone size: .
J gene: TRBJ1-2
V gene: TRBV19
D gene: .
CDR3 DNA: TGTGCCAGTAGACCCACCGGCATGAACTATGGCTACACCTTC
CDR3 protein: CASRPTGMNYGYTF

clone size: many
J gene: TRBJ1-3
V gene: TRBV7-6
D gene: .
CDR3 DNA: TGTGCCAGCAGCTTAGCTCGAGTCGTCTCTGGAAACACCATATATTTT
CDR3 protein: CASSLARVVSGNTIYF

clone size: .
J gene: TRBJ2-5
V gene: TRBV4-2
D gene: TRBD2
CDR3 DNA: TGTGCCAGCAGCCAGGACGGGACTTATAGCGGGGAGACCCAGTACTTC
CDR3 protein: CASSQDGTYSGETQYF

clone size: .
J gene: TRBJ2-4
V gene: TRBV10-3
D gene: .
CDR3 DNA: TGTGCCATCAGCGCAGGGGTAGCCAAAAACATTCAGTACTTC
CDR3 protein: CAISAGVAKNIQYF

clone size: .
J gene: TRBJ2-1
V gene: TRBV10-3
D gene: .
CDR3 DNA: TGTGCCATCAGTGAAACCTTCGGAAGTAGCGATGAGCAGTTCTTC
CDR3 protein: CAISETFGSSDEQFF

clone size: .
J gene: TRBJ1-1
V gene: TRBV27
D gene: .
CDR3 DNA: TGTGCCAGCAGTTCCATAGGGGGCACTGAAGCTTTCTTT
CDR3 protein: CASSSIGGTEAFF

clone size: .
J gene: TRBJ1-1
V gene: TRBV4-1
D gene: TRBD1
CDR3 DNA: TGCGCCAGCAGCCAAGAGGAACAGGGGGCTGCTGAAGCTTTCTTT
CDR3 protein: CASSQEEQGAAEAFF

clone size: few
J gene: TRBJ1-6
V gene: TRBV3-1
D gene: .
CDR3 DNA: TGTGCCAGCAGCCAACTTACAGGGAATAGGAATTCACCCCTCCACTTT
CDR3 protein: CASSQLTGNRNSPLHF

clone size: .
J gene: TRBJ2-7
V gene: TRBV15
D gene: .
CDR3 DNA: TGTGCCACCAGCAGAGGGTCCTTAACCTACGAGCAGTACTTC
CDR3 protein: CATSRGSLTYEQYF

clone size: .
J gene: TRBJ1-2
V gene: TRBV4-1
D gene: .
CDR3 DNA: TGCGCCAGCAGGTTAACCGGGACCTCCCCGCGGGGCTACACCTTC
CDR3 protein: CASRLTGTSPRGYTF

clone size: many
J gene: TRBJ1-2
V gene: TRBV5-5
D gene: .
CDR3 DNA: TGTGCCAGCAGCCGAAGGGTCAGGGGTTTTCGTGGCTACACCTTC
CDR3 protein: CASSRRVRGFRGYTF

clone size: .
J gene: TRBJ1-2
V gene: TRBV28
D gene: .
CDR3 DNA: TGTGCCAGCAGCCCGGGGGTGGGGGACTATGGCTACACCTTC
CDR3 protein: CASSPGVGDYGYTF

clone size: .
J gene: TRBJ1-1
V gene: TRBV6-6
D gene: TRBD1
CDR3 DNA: TGTGCCAGCAGTCAAGGACAGGGAAGTGACACTGAAGCTTTCTTT
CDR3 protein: CASSQGQGSDTEAFF

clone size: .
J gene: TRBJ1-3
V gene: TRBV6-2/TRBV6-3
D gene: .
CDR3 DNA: TGTGCCAGCAGTTATCGATTCCCTGGCAGTGGAAACACCATATATTTT
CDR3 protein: CASSYRFPGSGNTIYF

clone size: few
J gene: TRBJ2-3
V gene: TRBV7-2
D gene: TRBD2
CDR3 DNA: TGTGCCAGCAGCACCCTCCGGGGGTGGGCTAGCGGGAGCACAGATACGCAGTATTTT
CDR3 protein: CASSTLRGWASGSTDTQYF

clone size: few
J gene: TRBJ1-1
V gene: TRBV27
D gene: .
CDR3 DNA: TGTGCCAGCAGTTTATTAGGGACGGGAAGACATAGGGACACTGAAGCTTTCTTT
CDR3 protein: CASSLLGTGRHRDTEAFF

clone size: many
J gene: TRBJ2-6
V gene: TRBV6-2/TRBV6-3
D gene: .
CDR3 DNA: TGTGCCAGCAGTTACGGAGGGCCCGGGTCTGGGGCCAACGTCCTGACTTTC
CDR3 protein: CASSYGGPGSGANVLTF

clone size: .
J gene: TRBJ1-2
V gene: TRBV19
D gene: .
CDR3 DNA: TGTGCCAGTAGTATCCTCGAGGGCGGCTACACCTTC
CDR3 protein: CASSILEGGYTF

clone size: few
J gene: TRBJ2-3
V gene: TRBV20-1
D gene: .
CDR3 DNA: TGCAGTGCTAGAGCGACCGTTCTGGATACGCAGTATTTT
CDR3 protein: CSARATVLDTQYF

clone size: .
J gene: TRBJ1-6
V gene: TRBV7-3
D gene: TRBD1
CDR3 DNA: TGTGCCAGCAGCCTGTCCGGGACAGGCTATAATTCACCCCTCCACTTT
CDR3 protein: CASSLSGTGYNSPLHF

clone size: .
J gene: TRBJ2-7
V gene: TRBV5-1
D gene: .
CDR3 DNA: TGCGCCAGCAGCTCCGACACAGGTACCGAGCAGTACTTC
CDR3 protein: CASSSDTGTEQYF

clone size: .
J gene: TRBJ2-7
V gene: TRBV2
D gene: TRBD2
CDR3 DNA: TGTGCCAGCAGTGAACTTAGTAGCGGGAGGTACGAGCAGTACTTC
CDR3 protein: CASSELSSGRYEQYF

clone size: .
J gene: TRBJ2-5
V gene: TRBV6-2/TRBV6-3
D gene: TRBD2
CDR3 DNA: TGTGCCAGCACCATCGGACTAGCGGGAGTGCAGACCCAGTACTTC
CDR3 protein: CASTIGLAGVQTQYF

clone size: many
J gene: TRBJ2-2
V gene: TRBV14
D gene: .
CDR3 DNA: TGTGCCAGCAGCCGGCTTATCACCGGGGAGCTGTTTTTT
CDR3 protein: CASSRLITGELFF

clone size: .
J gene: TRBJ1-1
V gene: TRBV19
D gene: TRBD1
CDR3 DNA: TGTGCCAGTAGTGTCAACAGGGGTGAGGCTTTCTTT
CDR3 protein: CASSVNRGEAFF

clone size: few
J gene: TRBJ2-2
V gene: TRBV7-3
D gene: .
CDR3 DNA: TGTGCCAGCAGCTTTAAACAGGGTCCGGCGCCGCTGTTTTTT
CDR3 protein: CASSFKQGPAPLFF

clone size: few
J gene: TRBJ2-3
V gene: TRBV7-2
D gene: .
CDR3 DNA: TGTGCCAGCAGCTTGATTGAAGCGGAGGAGGATACGCAGTATTTT
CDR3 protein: CASSLIEAEEDTQYF

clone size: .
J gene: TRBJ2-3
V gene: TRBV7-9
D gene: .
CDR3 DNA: TGTGCCAGCAGCTCAGGAGCCAGAGACCTACTCACAGATACGCAGTATTTT
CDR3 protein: CASSSGARDLLTDTQYF

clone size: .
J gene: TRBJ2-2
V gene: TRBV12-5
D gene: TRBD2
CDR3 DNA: TGTGCTAGTGGTTTGGTACTGGGCCTAGCGGCCGGGGAGCTGTTTTTT
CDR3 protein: CASGLVLGLAAGELFF

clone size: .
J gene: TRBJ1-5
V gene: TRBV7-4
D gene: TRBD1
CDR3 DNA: TGTGCCAGCAGCCGGGCCGGGACAGGGCTCAATCAGCCCCAGCATTTT
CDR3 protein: CASSRAGTGLNQPQHF

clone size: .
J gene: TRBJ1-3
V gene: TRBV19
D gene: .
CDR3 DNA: TGTGCCAGTAGGTCGGACACCATATATTTT
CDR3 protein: CASRSDTIYF